This TCR beta chain was sequenced during a study of Ad26.COV2.S vaccination and SARS-CoV-2 variants. Study-wide background: Trial arm assignment for the donor was COV1001 Ad26.COV2.S. Whole-study results and caveats: Once vaccination had occurred, spike-specific CD8+ and CD4+ T cell responses reportedly showed substantial breadth. Greater spike-specific TCR breadth was seen in vaccine recipients than in placebo recipients.

As for treatment: around 19 received Ad26.COV2.S at low or high dose, single or two shots; about 5 received placebo; per-sample allocation not given. All samples were drawn on day 63, counting from the first vaccine or placebo injection. The donor's status was that of an adult aged 18-55 years in Boston. This table comes from immunoSEQ multiplex PCR, and its TCRdb copy is limited to in-frame clones, with some not included. The table has roughly 700,000 clones, roughly 90% seen once. Concerning this clone: Its specificity is not known.

In germline, CDR1 is MNHNY, CDR2 SVGAGI (reference sequence). V was clipped by 0 bases and J by 8 bases, with 10 bases between them. There are 13 residues in the CDR3. This clonotype was obtained from a person aged 18-60 years who received the Ad26.COV2.S COVID-19 vaccine or a placebo. The chain has TRBV6-6 and TRBJ1-2; D is unresolved. Specimen: peripheral blood, collected in a trial of Ad26.COV2.S vaccine versus placebo. The CDR3 sequence is CASSYSGPEGYTF. The CDR3 coding sequence is TGTGCCAGCAGTTACTCCGGACCGGAAGGCTACACCTTC.